The 27 T cell receptor beta chains below come from one sample, sequenced in a study of T cells after yellow fever vaccination. TCRdb re-analysed the 5' RACE reads in MiXCR, keeping a single row per CDR3 protein. The sample lists over 150,000 distinct CDR3 sequences, about 6.2% occurring once. Material: CD4+ T cells sorted from PBMCs, obtained on the day of the first yellow fever vaccination. These receptors came from a man younger than 35 who received the YFV17D yellow fever vaccine.

As for this clonotype: It may be a read error: a sequence one base away is much more abundant. V is TRBV6-5 and J is TRBJ1-1, with a tentative D call TRBD1 (5 bases). There are 14 residues in the CDR3. Germline V gene lookup returns CDR1 MNHEY and CDR2 SVGAGI. The CDR3 region is CASSYSGLDTGAFF. The CDR3 DNA reads as TGTGCCAGCAGTTACTCAGGGTTGGACACTGGAGCTTTCTTT.

This clonotype was found a few times. This rearrangement joins TRBV3-1 to TRBJ1-6; 8 nucleotides align to TRBD1. The CDR3 spans 15 residues. V trimming: 1 base; J trimming: 7 bases; junction bases outside the gene matches: 3. Looked up from germline, CDR1 is LGHDT and CDR2 is YNNKEL (reference sequence). The CDR3 region has the DNA TGTGCCAGCAGCCAAGTTAGACAGGGGAATTCACCCCTCCACTTT. Its translation: CASSQVRQGNSPLHF.

This clonotype appeared a few times. The CDR3, as DNA: TGTGCCAGCAGCTTAATGGGTTACAATCAGCCCCAGCATTTT. This encodes CASSLMGYNQPQHF. The V gene is TRBV7-2, the J gene TRBJ1-5, with unresolved D. V shed 2 bases and J shed 3 bases, with 8 bases lying between them. The CDR3 spans 14 residues. The germline V gene has CDR1 SGHTA and CDR2 FQGNSA.

V gene TRBV12-3 or TRBV12-4 combines with J gene TRBJ2-3; TRBD2 aligns across 9 bases. The CDR3 is 13 amino acids. The J segment lost 6 bases and the V segment lost 5 bases, leaving 3 bases of the junction unmatched. The CDR3 nucleotides are TGTGCCAGCAGTCGTCTAGCGGGGGATACGCAGTATTTT. This translates into CASSRLAGDTQYF.

This clonotype was detected many times. The rearrangement joins TRBV5-1 to TRBJ2-1; 8 bases map to TRBD2. This CDR3 spans 14 amino acids. V lost 7 bases to trimming and J lost 0 bases; unmatched junction nucleotides: 3. The germline gives CDR1 SGHRS, CDR2 YFSETQ. CDR3 residues: CASYGGDSYNEQFF. CDR3 nucleotides: TGCGCCAGCTACGGGGGGGACTCCTACAATGAGCAGTTCTTC.

This clonotype was found many times. The chain has TRBV19 and TRBJ2-3, with 10 nucleotides matching TRBD1. The CDR3 covers 15 residues. J gave up 0 bases and V 9 bases, and 6 bases lay outside the gene matches. Germline CDR1 reads LNHDA; CDR2 reads SQIVND (reference sequence). The CDR3 DNA follows: TGTGCCAGCCGGGACAGGGGTCCTAGCACAGATACGCAGTATTTT. Protein sequence: CASRDRGPSTDTQYF.

The sample holds one count of this clonotype. An end of the junction differs from the germline gene, which may be a read error. The chain combines TRBV11-1 with TRBJ2-5; maybe TRBD2 (5 bases). The CDR3 length is 14 residues. The V gene's germline CDR1 is SGHAT and CDR2 FQDESV (reference sequence). This CDR3 reads CASSLTLAAETKYF. The DNA of the CDR3 is TGTGCCAGCAGCTTAACTCTAGCTGCAGAGACCAAGTACTTC.

J is TRBJ2-1 and V is TRBV6-1; TRBD2 agrees at 9 bases. The V segment lost 2 bases and the J segment 7 bases; nucleotides outside the gene matches: 6. This CDR3 is built from 15 residues. Germline lookup yields CDR1 MNHNS and CDR2 SASEGT. For the CDR3, the DNA is TGTGCCAGCAGTGAACATAGCGGGGGACAGAATGAGCAGTTCTTC. Encoded protein: CASSEHSGGQNEQFF.

The chain carries TRBV12-3 or TRBV12-4 and TRBJ1-5; no clear D. V lost 6 bases and J lost 0, with 9 bases in between. The CDR3 has 14 residues. This CDR3 reads CASSPRPSNQPQHF. The CDR3 DNA reads TGTGCCAGCAGCCCTAGACCTAGCAATCAGCCCCAGCATTTT.

This clonotype was detected only a few times. This chain links TRBV7-6 with TRBJ2-1; the D gene could be TRBD1 or TRBD2 (5 bases each). Between the trimmed V and J ends, which lost 3 bases and 13 bases, there was a span of 16 bases. This CDR3 contains 13 residues. CDR1 and CDR2 from the germline V gene are SGHVS and FNYEAQ. CDR3 loop: CASSFRDGDGQFF. The CDR3 DNA is TGTGCCAGCAGCTTCCGGGACGGCGACGGTCAGTTCTTC.

The chain links TRBV3-1 to TRBJ2-5; D remains ambiguous. Germline CDR1 LGHDT, CDR2 YNNKEL (reference sequence). Trimming took 2 bases from V and 9 from J, leaving 19 bases between them. The CDR3 has 15 amino acids. CDR3 sequence: CASSQNSAPHESQYF. CDR3 sequence (DNA): TGTGCCAGCAGCCAAAATTCAGCCCCCCACGAGTCCCAGTACTTC.

The rearrangement joins TRBV12-5 to TRBJ2-2; D not resolved. Germline V gene sequence: CDR1 LGHNT, CDR2 FRNRAP. This CDR3 spans 14 amino acids. The V end lost 9 bases, the J end lost 3 bases, and 14 bases lay between the germline ends. This CDR3 is CASNRPPDTGELFF. DNA of the CDR3: TGTGCTAGCAACCGGCCTCCTGACACCGGGGAGCTGTTTTTT.

This clonotype was picked up many times. The rearrangement uses TRBV19 and TRBJ2-4; 10 bases are shared with TRBD1. Germline-derived CDR1 and CDR2 are LNHDA and SQIVND (reference sequence). This CDR3 contains 14 residues. V was clipped by 4 bases and J by 10 bases; unmatched bases: 7. The CDR3 reads CASSNRQGAFIQYF. DNA of the CDR3: TGTGCCAGTAGTAACCGACAGGGGGCTTTTATTCAGTACTTC.

The chain combines TRBV5-5 with TRBJ2-4; 7 bases map to TRBD1. The CDR3 consists of 13 residues. The V gene's germline CDR1 is SGHKS and CDR2 YYEKEE (reference sequence). The V gene end was trimmed by 6 bases and the J gene end by 4 bases; junction bases not matched to a gene: 4. CDR3: CASNPGQKNIQYF. The CDR3 DNA follows: TGTGCCAGCAACCCGGGACAGAAAAACATTCAGTACTTC.

This clonotype was seen many times. The V and J genes are TRBV5-1 and TRBJ1-1; a possible D gene is TRBD1 (6 bases). The CDR3 covers 11 residues. V was shortened by 5 bases and J by 7 bases, with 9 bases between the two germline ends. Germline CDR1 is SGHRS and CDR2 is YFSETQ. The DNA for the CDR3 is TGCGCCAGCAGTGTGGACAGTGAAGCTTTCTTT. Encoded protein: CASSVDSEAFF.

This chain links TRBV2 with TRBJ1-2; D gene unclear. CDR1 is SNHLY and CDR2 is FYNNEI in the germline V gene. Trimming stripped 4 bases from V and 5 bases from J, with 11 bases between. The length of the CDR3 is 13 residues. In nucleotides, the CDR3 is TGTGCCAGCAGTGCCGGAGTCGATTATGGCTACACCTTC. It is translated as CASSAGVDYGYTF.

This clonotype was seen repeatedly, ten times or more. The chain carries TRBV7-2 and TRBJ2-5; 12 nucleotides line up with TRBD2. Germline V gives CDR1 SGHTA, CDR2 FQGNSA. This CDR3 has 15 amino acids. Unmatched junction bases numbered 5, after V lost 4 bases and J lost 5 bases. CDR3: CASSWTSGVGETQYF. Here the CDR3 DNA reads TGTGCCAGCAGCTGGACTAGCGGGGTGGGGGAGACCCAGTACTTC. The whole variable domain, filled in from reference TRBV7-2 and TRBJ2-5, reads GAGVSQSPSNKVTEKGKDVELRCDPISGHTALYWYRQSLGQGLEFLIYFQGNSAPDKSGLPSDRFSAERTGGSVSTLTIQRTQQEDSAVYLCASSWTSGVGETQYFGPGTRLLVL.

Ten or more counts support this clonotype. The CDR3 DNA is TGCAGTGTTAAAACAGGTACCAGCTCCTACAATGAGCAGTTCTTC. Protein product: CSVKTGTSSYNEQFF. The rearrangement joins TRBV20-1 to TRBJ2-1; perhaps TRBD1 as D (5 bases). Deletions cut 7 bases from V and 0 bases from J, with 16 bases between. The V gene's germline CDR1 is DFQATT and CDR2 SNEGSKA (reference sequence). The CDR3 runs 15 residues.

This clonotype was detected ten times or more. In DNA form, the CDR3 reads TGTGCCAGCAGCCAAGCCAGGGCAGATACGCAGTATTTT. It translates to CASSQARADTQYF. The V gene is TRBV3-1, the J gene TRBJ2-3; possibly TRBD1 for D (5 bases). Trimming pared 1 base from V and 4 bases from J, leaving 6 bases between. The CDR3 covers 13 residues. Germline CDR1 and CDR2: LGHDT and YNNKEL (reference sequence).

Remarks on this clonotype: A read error is possible here, since a much larger clone lies one base away. J is TRBJ2-3 and V is TRBV29-1, with TRBD1 as a possible D gene (7 bases). The germline V gene has CDR1 SQVTM and CDR2 ANQGSEA. The CDR3 runs to 17 residues. CDR3 region: CSVDGGGQSASTDAQYF. CDR3 sequence (DNA): TGCAGCGTTGACGGAGGGGGCCAAAGTGCTAGCACAGATGCGCAGTATTTT.

This clonotype has only a few counts. This sequence joins TRBV12-3 or TRBV12-4 and TRBJ2-1, with 13 nucleotides matching TRBD2. This CDR3 contains 16 residues. The trim removed 3 bases at V and 7 bases at J, leaving 6 bases unmatched. This chain's CDR3 is CASSFQLAGGLNEQFF. In DNA, the CDR3 is TGTGCCAGCAGTTTTCAACTAGCGGGGGGGCTTAATGAGCAGTTCTTC.

This clonotype was observed at least ten times. The V gene is TRBV28, the J gene TRBJ1-1; a possible D gene is TRBD1 (5 bases). From germline, CDR1 is MDHEN and CDR2 SYDVKM. Trimming removed 1 base from V and 8 bases from J, with 11 bases in between. The length of the CDR3 is 13 residues. CDR3 region: CASSLSRGGEAFF. In nucleotides, the CDR3 is TGTGCCAGCAGTTTATCCCGCGGGGGGGAAGCTTTCTTT.

The chain carries TRBV14 and TRBJ2-2; D not resolved. With 6 bases removed from V and 5 bases from J, the gap between germline ends came to 13 bases. The germline V gene encodes CDR1 SGHDN and CDR2 FVKESK. The length of the CDR3 is 14 residues. CDR3 nucleotides: TGTGCCAGCAGGAGGTCCGTTCGGACCGGGGAGCTGTTTTTT. Its protein product is CASRRSVRTGELFF.

This chain links TRBV7-2 with TRBJ2-7; D remains unclear. Germline V gene sequence: CDR1 SGHTA, CDR2 FQGNSA. Trimming stripped 5 bases from V and 0 bases from J, with 14 bases between. The CDR3 consists of 15 residues. The CDR3 reads CASSLTLGLSYEQYF. For the CDR3, the DNA is TGTGCCAGCAGCCTTACCTTGGGTCTCTCCTACGAGCAGTACTTC.

This clonotype was counted a few times. The genes are TRBV5-1 and TRBJ2-1; the match to TRBD2 covers 13 bases. This CDR3 is built from 16 residues. Germline V lookup: CDR1 SGHRS, CDR2 YFSETQ. V lost 1 base, J lost 2 bases, and 0 bases stayed unmatched. The CDR3 loop reads CASSLTSGGAYNEQFF. CDR3 nucleotides: TGCGCCAGCAGCTTGACTAGCGGGGGGGCCTACAATGAGCAGTTCTTC.

This clonotype was found many times. J is TRBJ1-5 and V is TRBV9; D is unclear. The CDR3 consists of 15 residues. Germline V gene sequence: CDR1 SGDLS, CDR2 YYNGEE. Trimming took 4 bases from V and 2 from J, leaving 13 bases between them. The CDR3 sequence is CASSKSVTGNQPQHF. Written as DNA, the CDR3 is TGTGCCAGCAGCAAATCTGTGACTGGCAATCAGCCCCAGCATTTT.

This clonotype has a handful of counts. V and J are TRBV4-2 and TRBJ1-5; D might be TRBD1 (5 bases). V was clipped by 1 base and J by 5 bases, with 9 bases between them. The CDR3 totals 14 residues. From germline, CDR1 is LGHNA and CDR2 YNFKEQ. The CDR3 loop is CASSQGQLDQPQHF. For the CDR3, the DNA is TGTGCCAGCAGCCAAGGACAGTTAGATCAGCCCCAGCATTTT.